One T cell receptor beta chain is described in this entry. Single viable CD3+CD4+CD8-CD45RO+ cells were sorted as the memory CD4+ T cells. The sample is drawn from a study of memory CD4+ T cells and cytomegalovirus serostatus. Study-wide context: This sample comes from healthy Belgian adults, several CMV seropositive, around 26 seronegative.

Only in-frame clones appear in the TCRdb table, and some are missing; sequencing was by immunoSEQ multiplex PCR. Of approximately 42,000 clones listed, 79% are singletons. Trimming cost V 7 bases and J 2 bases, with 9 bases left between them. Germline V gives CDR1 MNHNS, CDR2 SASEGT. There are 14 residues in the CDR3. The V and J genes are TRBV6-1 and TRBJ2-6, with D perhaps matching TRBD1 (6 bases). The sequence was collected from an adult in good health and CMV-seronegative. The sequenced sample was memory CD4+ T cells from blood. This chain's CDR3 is CASTGQTGANVLTF. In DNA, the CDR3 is TGTGCCAGCACTGGACAGACTGGGGCCAACGTCCTGACTTTC.